The 9 T cell receptor beta chains given below trace back to one sample, sequenced in a study of cytomegalovirus exposure and HLA in healthy donors. The study ran its PCR with 60 Vbeta and 13 Jbeta primers. The table came from immunoSEQ multiplex PCR; TCRdb's copy has only in-frame clones and leaves some out. The sample has 150,000 to 200,000 clones; over 60% are singletons. Material: PBMCs. These receptors all come from a male donor in good health and CMV-seronegative.

The chain combines TRBV7-2 with TRBJ2-7; 8 bases align to TRBD2. J lost 2 bases, V lost 2 bases, and 5 bases had no gene match. The germline V gene encodes CDR1 SGHTA and CDR2 FQGNSA. The CDR3 is 15 residues long. The CDR3 loop reads CASSLPQGLAYEQYF. The CDR3 nucleotides are TGTGCCAGCAGCTTACCCCAGGGACTAGCCTACGAGCAGTACTTC. Looking up the rest from reference TRBV7-2 and TRBJ2-7 gives the full variable domain: GAGVSQSPSNKVTEKGKDVELRCDPISGHTALYWYRQSLGQGLEFLIYFQGNSAPDKSGLPSDRFSAERTGGSVSTLTIQRTQQEDSAVYLCASSLPQGLAYEQYFGPGTRLTVT.

This sequence joins TRBV7-2 and TRBJ1-3, with D perhaps matching TRBD1 (5 bases). There are 14 residues in the CDR3. Germline values: CDR1 SGHTA, CDR2 FQGNSA. Trimming left V 5 bases short and J 5 bases short, with 13 bases between. CDR3 sequence (DNA): TGTGCCAGCAGCGCCCCAGGGCTGAGAAACACCATATATTTT. Its protein is CASSAPGLRNTIYF.

As regards this clone: Sequence at one end of the junction differs from germline and may be a read error. The rearrangement joins TRBV7-9 to TRBJ2-3, with 9 bases lining up with TRBD2. Germline CDR1 is SEHNR and CDR2 is FQNEAQ (reference sequence). CDR3 length: 17 residues. CDR3 nucleotides: TGTTCCAGCAGCTTAGCGGGGGTAGCGGAGACCACAGATACGCAGTATTTT. This codes for CSSSLAGVAETTDTQYF.

This chain links TRBV6-5 with TRBJ2-7, with 7 bases identical to TRBD2. J was trimmed by 1 base and V by 10 bases; bases with no gene match: 10. The germline gives CDR1 MNHEY, CDR2 SVGAGI. This CDR3 is 14 amino acids long. The CDR3 bases are TGTGCCACCAACCGGGGGGAATCTTCCTACGAGCAGTACTTC. This encodes CATNRGESSYEQYF.

The chain recombines TRBV5-1 with TRBJ2-5, with TRBD2 matching 9 bases. Per germline, CDR1 SGHRS and CDR2 YFSETQ. Trimming at V came to 1 base and at J to 1 base, leaving 5 bases not matched to a gene. This CDR3 has 16 residues. CDR3 nucleotide sequence: TGCGCCAGCAGCTTGTTATTAGCGGGAGCCCAAGAGACCCAGTACTTC. It yields the protein CASSLLLAGAQETQYF.

Concerning this clone: The same CDR3 also results from other DNA sequences found in this sample. This chain joins TRBV9 and TRBJ1-1, with 7 bases aligning to TRBD1. The CDR3 runs to 13 residues. Trimming at V came to 2 bases and at J to 5 bases, leaving 3 bases not matched to a gene. CDR1 is SGDLS, CDR2 YYNGEE, per germline. The CDR3 nucleotides read TGTGCCAGCAGCGTTCAGGGGGGAACTGAAGCTTTCTTT. This sequence encodes CASSVQGGTEAFF. Based on the CDR3 plus reference TRBV9 and TRBJ1-1, the full variable domain is DSGVTQTPKHLITATGQRVTLRCSPRSGDLSVYWYQQSLDQGLQFLIQYYNGEERAKGNILERFSAQQFPDLHSELNLSSLELGDSALYFCASSVQGGTEAFFGQGTRLTVV.

V gene TRBV5-6 combines with J gene TRBJ2-2; D remains unclear. This CDR3 contains 15 residues. Between the trimmed V and J ends, which lost 1 base and 1 base, there was a span of 8 bases. The germline V gene has CDR1 SGHDT and CDR2 YYEEEE. Here the CDR3 DNA reads TGTGCCAGCAGCTTGTGGGCAGAGAACACCGGGGAGCTGTTTTTT. Translating gives CASSLWAENTGELFF.

The chain employs TRBV15 and TRBJ1-4; 7 bases are a match to TRBD1. This CDR3 has 15 residues. V shed 1 base, J shed 8 bases, and the junction held 7 bases outside the gene matches. Germline CDR1 reads LNHNV; CDR2 reads YYDKDF (reference sequence). CDR3 bases: TGTGCCACCAGCAGAGCGACAGGGCAGGACGAAAAACTGTTTTTT. Amino acid sequence: CATSRATGQDEKLFF.

The chain combines TRBV18 with TRBJ1-1; D gene uncertain. The CDR3 contains 14 residues. V dropped 2 bases and J dropped 0 bases, with 7 bases sitting between them. Germline-derived CDR1 and CDR2 are KGHSH and LQKENI. The CDR3 region is CASSPSRVNTEAFF. As DNA, the CDR3 is TGTGCCAGCTCACCATCCCGAGTGAACACTGAAGCTTTCTTT. The variable domain in full, completed from reference TRBV18 and TRBJ1-1, reads NAGVMQNPRHLVRRRGQEARLRCSPMKGHSHVYWYRQLPEEGLKFMVYLQKENIIDESGMPKERFSAEFPKEGPSILRIQQVVRGDSAAYFCASSPSRVNTEAFFGQGTRLTVV.